Described below is a single TCR beta chain sequence and its context. Per germline, CDR1 SGDLS and CDR2 YYNGEE. Germline trimming cut 2 bases from V and 6 bases from J; bases unmatched to any gene: 4. This CDR3 is 16 amino acids long. The data stem from a study of blood T cell repertoires in COVID-19. Repertoires were generated with immunoSEQ multiplex PCR, while TCRdb's copy carries only in-frame clones and drops some. The repertoire consists of approximately 170,000 clones, with 86% occurring once and the leading ten covering under 5%. The receptor's source is a woman in her sixties or seventies with acute or convalescent COVID-19. The genes are TRBV9 and TRBJ2-3, with 15 bases that match TRBD2. Material for sequencing was peripheral blood. CDR3 DNA sequence: TGTGCCAGCAGCGTTCGGACTAGCGGGGGGGCGGATACGCAGTATTTT. Its protein product is CASSVRTSGGADTQYF.